The rows below give T cell receptor beta chains drawn from one sample of a study of shared clonotypes between healthy human individuals. TCRdb's table, derived via immunoSEQ multiplex PCR, lists solely in-frame clones and lacks some. The sample carries more than 600,000 clones, just over 90% recorded once. What was sequenced was naive CD8+ T cells sorted from blood. The receptors derive from a man aged 25 to 40 in good health. CDR3s leave out the opening cysteine and the closing phenylalanine or tryptophan. A row's size may be missing; if present it is once, few, many or a size class.

V	J	size	CDR3
TRBV4-1	TRBJ2-2	.	ASSQETGGLNGELF
TRBV7-8	TRBJ2-7	.	ASSSHYEQY
TRBV6-6	TRBJ1-2	.	ASSYWVDRPGYT
TRBV15	TRBJ1-5	.	ATSRDQGYQPQH
TRBV9	TRBJ2-3	.	ASSGTSGSRADTQY
TRBV7-9	TRBJ1-2	.	ASSYPGTGRYGYT
TRBV9	TRBJ1-1	.	ASSRGRGLQNTEAF
TRBV6-6	TRBJ2-7	.	ASSLAGVNEQY
TRBV7-9	TRBJ1-2	.	ASSPRTGVYYGYT
TRBV19	TRBJ2-1	.	ASRASSYNEQF
TRBV7-9	TRBJ2-7	.	ASSSKGLAGLYEQY
TRBV7-6	TRBJ2-1	.	ASSSELAGGANEQF
TRBV27	TRBJ2-7	.	ASSSRTSGRYYEQY
TRBV2	TRBJ2-1	.	ASSVLSYNEQF
TRBV19	TRBJ2-3	once	ATGLASTDTQY
TRBV7-9	TRBJ2-2	.	ASSLDGANTGELF
TRBV29-1	TRBJ1-1	.	SVRGPNSEAF
TRBV7-9	TRBJ2-2	.	ASSFSVTGTGKNTGELF
TRBV7-2	TRBJ1-3	.	ASSLSNGNSGNTIY
TRBV11-2	TRBJ2-2	.	ASRDYAGQKNTGELF
TRBV28	TRBJ2-7	.	ASSIEATGQPYEQY
TRBV2	TRBJ1-1	.	ASSERPPQANTEAF
TRBV7-6	.	.	ASSLAGGTYEQY